This TCR beta chain stems from a study of tumor and adjacent non-tumor tissue in lung cancer. Study-level findings and limits: TCR diversity was significantly greater in tumor than normal lung tissue. Top 100 clones took a larger repertoire share in normal lung.

From germline, CDR1 is MDHEN and CDR2 SYDVKM. The CDR3 contains 14 residues. No cell sorting was done before RNA was extracted from the tissue. Chemotherapy-naive patients with new lung cancer underwent thoracic surgery in China, August–late 2014. Three rounds of nested PCR, following a modified ARM-PCR protocol, produced the TCRbeta library. MiXCR, applied by TCRdb to the multiplex PCR reads, yields one record per CDR3 protein. The sample lists about 110,000 distinct CDR3 sequences; roughly 75% were seen once. About this clonotype itself: Its antigen is undetermined. At one end, the junction sequence differs from germline, possibly due to a read error.

J is TRBJ2-7 and V is TRBV28, with a possible D match to TRBD1 (5 bases). Sequencing was carried out using lung tumor tissue. This TCR was sampled from a woman aged 60-70 years with non-small cell lung cancer. The CDR3 reads CTSRVSQTSYEQYF. As DNA, the CDR3 is TGTACCAGCAGGGTCAGTCAAACCTCCTACGAGCAGTACTTC.